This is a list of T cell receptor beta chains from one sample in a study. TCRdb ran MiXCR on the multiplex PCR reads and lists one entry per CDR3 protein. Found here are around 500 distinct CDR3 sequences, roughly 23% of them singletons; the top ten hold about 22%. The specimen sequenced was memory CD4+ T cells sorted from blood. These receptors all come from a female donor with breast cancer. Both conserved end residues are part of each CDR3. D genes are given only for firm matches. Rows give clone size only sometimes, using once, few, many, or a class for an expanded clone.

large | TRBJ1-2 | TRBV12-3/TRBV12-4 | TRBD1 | CASSLRPRTGRVYGYTF | TGTGCCAGCAGTTTACGTCCCCGGACAGGGAGGGTCTATGGCTACACCTTC
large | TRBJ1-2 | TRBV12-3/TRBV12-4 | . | CASSLGNYGYTF | TGTGCCAGCAGTTTGGGGAACTATGGCTACACCTTC
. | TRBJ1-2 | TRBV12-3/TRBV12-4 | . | CASNQGSNYGYTF | TGTGCCAGCAATCAGGGGTCTAACTATGGCTACACCTTC
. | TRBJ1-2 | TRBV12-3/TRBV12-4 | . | CASSVQNYGYTF | TGTGCCAGCAGTGTACAGAACTATGGCTACACCTTC
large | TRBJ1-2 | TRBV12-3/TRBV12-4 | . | CASKAPARDYGYTF | TGTGCCAGCAAGGCACCAGCTAGAGACTATGGCTACACCTTC
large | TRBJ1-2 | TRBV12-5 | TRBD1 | CATSGQDYGYTF | TGTGCTACATCCGGACAGGACTATGGCTACACCTTC
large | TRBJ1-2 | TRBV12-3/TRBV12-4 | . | CASSQTSYGYTF | TGTGCCAGCAGCCAAACAAGCTATGGCTACACCTTC
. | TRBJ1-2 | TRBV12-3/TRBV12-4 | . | CASSRTGYGYTF | TGTGCCAGCAGTCGTACAGGCTATGGCTACACCTTC
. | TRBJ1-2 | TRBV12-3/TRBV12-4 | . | CASSLIGIGYTF | TGTGCCAGCAGTTTAATAGGGATAGGCTACACCTTC
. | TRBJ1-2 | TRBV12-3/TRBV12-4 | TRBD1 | CASSRDRFYGYTF | TGTGCCAGCAGTCGGGACAGGTTCTATGGCTACACCTTC
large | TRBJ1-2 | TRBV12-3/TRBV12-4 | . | CASSFGRRHYGYTF | TGTGCCAGCAGTTTTGGGCGCCGTCACTATGGCTACACCTTC
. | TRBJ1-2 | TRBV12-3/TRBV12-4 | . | CASSSGHDSRGYTF | TGTGCCAGCAGTTCGGGACACGACAGTCGTGGCTACACCTTC
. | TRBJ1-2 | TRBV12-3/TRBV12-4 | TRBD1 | CASSATGQVGYTF | TGTGCCAGCAGTGCTACGGGACAGGTTGGCTACACCTTC
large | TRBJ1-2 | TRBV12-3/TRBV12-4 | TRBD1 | CASSGTGPVDYGYTF | TGTGCCAGCAGTGGGACAGGACCTGTGGACTATGGCTACACCTTC
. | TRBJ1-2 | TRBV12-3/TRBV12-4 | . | CASSFNNNYGYTF | TGTGCCAGCAGTTTTAACAACAACTATGGCTACACCTTC
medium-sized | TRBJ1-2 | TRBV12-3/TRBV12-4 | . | CASSLVPDHYGSYTF | TGTGCCAGCAGTTTGGTCCCAGACCACTATGGGAGCTACACCTTC
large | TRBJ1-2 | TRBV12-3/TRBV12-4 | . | CASSRIGETYGYTF | TGTGCCAGCAGCCGTATAGGGGAGACCTATGGCTACACCTTC
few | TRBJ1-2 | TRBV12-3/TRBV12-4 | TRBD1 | CASRSFGTGYGYTF | TGTGCCAGCAGATCCTTCGGGACAGGCTATGGCTACACCTTC
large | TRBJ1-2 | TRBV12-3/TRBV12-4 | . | CASSLWIEAGYTF | TGTGCCAGCAGTTTATGGATAGAGGCCGGCTACACCTTC
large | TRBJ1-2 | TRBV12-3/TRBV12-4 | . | CASSLSLYGYTF | TGTGCCAGCAGTTTATCCCTCTATGGCTACACCTTC
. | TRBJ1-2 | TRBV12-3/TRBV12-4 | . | CASSSSGANYGYTF | TGTGCCAGCAGTTCCTCGGGAGCTAACTATGGCTACACCTTC
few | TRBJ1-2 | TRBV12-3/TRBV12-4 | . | CASTRQSTTGYTF | TGTGCCAGCACCCGTCAGTCGACTACTGGCTACACCTTC
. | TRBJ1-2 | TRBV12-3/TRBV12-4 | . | CAVGRDYGYTF | TGTGCAGTCGGCAGGGACTATGGCTACACCTTC
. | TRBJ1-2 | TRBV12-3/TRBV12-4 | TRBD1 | CASSLSTGVNYGYTF | TGTGCCAGCAGTTTGTCGACAGGGGTTAACTATGGCTACACCTTC
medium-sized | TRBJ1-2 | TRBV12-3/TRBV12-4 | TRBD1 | CASSPGQGDYGYTF | TGTGCCAGCAGTCCAGGACAGGGTGACTATGGCTACACCTTC
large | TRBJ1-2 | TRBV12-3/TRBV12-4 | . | CASTSSWATINYGYTF | TGTGCCAGCACCTCAAGTTGGGCAACAATTAACTATGGCTACACCTTC
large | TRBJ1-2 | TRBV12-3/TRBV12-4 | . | CASRPDGERNYGYTF | TGTGCCAGCAGACCCGATGGGGAACGGAACTATGGCTACACCTTC
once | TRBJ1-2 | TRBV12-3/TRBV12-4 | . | CASSFRLDGYTF | TGTGCCAGCAGTTTTCGGTTGGATGGCTACACCTTC
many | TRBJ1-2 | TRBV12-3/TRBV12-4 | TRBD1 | CASSYGQGYGYTF | TGTGCCAGCAGCTATGGACAGGGCTATGGCTACACCTTC
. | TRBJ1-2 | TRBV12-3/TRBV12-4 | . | CASRLNQAGYGYTF | TGTGCCAGCAGATTGAATCAGGCAGGTTATGGCTACACCTTC
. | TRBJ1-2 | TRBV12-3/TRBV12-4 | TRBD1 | CASSPGQGTYGYTF | TGTGCCAGCAGCCCAGGACAGGGAACCTATGGCTACACCTTC
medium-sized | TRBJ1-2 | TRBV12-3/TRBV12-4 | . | CASSSQTRSGNF | TGTGCCAGCAGTTCCCAAACTAGGTCCGGAAACTTC
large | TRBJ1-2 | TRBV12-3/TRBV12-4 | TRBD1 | CASSSGRDRGSYTF | TGTGCCAGCAGCTCAGGTCGGGACAGGGGAAGCTACACCTTC
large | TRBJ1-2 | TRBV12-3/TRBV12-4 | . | CASSPSLGLNYGYTF | TGTGCCAGCAGTCCGAGTCTGGGCCTTAACTATGGCTACACCTTC
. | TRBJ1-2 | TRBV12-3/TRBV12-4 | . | CASSRTGLYGYTF | TGTGCCAGCAGTCGTACAGGACTCTATGGCTACACCTTC
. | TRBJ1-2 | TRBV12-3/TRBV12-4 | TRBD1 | CASRTGAHGYTF | TGTGCCAGCCGTACAGGGGCCCATGGCTACACCTTC
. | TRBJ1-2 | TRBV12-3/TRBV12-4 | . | CASSVRDRGYTF | TGTGCCAGCAGTGTCCGGGACCGTGGCTACACCTTC
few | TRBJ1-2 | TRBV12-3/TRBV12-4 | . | CASSYSSDGNYGYTF | TGTGCCAGCAGTTATTCCTCTGACGGTAACTATGGCTACACCTTC
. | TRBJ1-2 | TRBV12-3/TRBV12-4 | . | CASSLETDYGYTF | TGTGCCAGCAGTTTAGAAACAGACTATGGCTACACCTTC
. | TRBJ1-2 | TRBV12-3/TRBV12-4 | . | CASSFGDLNYGYTF | TGTGCCAGCAGTTTTGGTGACCTTAACTATGGCTACACCTTC
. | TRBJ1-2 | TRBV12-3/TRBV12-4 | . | CASSSFGRAVYGYTF | TGTGCCAGCAGTTCGTTCGGACGGGCGGTCTATGGCTACACCTTC
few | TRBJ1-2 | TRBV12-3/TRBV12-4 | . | CASAGTSYGYTF | TGTGCCAGCGCCGGAACTTCCTATGGCTACACCTTC
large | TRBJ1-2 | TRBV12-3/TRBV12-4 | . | CASSWSRREGYTF | TGTGCCAGCAGTTGGTCCCGGAGAGAGGGCTACACCTTC